This TCR beta chain derives from a study of shared clonotypes between healthy human individuals. Once extracted for a subset, genomic DNA was divided evenly among several immunoSEQ plates. As processed by the authors: Filtering differed, since immunoSEQ gave only junction sequences and no quality scores. The protocol was immunoSEQ multiplex PCR, while the TCRdb copy is restricted to in-frame clones and leaves out a portion. V and J calls and clone size are given by that table; D and trimming were obtained from the DNA. This table holds roughly 650,000 clones, 95% to 97% found once. With regard to this clone: Other DNA sequences in this sample translate to the same CDR3.

The CDR3 has 9 residues. Trimming removed 8 bases at V and 5 bases at J, with 4 bases between. In germline, CDR1 is MNHNS, CDR2 SASEGT. Positively selected for CCR7, the CD45RO-negative cells used as naive CD8 cells excluded terminally differentiated effector memory CD45RA+ cells. The sequence was obtained from a woman in her thirties in good health. V and J are TRBV6-1 and TRBJ2-7, with unresolved D. The sample comprised naive CD8+ T cells sorted from blood. The CDR3 loop reads CASGNEQYF. As DNA, the CDR3 is TGTGCCAGCGGAAACGAGCAGTACTTC.